The 10 T cell receptor beta chains in this list originate from one sample, sequenced in a study of OX40 agonist ivuxolimab in advanced cancers. The assay was immunoSEQ multiplex PCR, and TCRdb's table has in-frame clones only and misses some. The repertoire has fewer than 45,000 clones, 80% to 90% of them found once; the top ten carry about 16%. The sequences come from CD4+ or CD8+ T cells sorted from blood, collected in a trial of the OX40 agonist ivuxolimab. The receptors were gathered from an adult with an advanced solid tumor such as melanoma, head and neck, liver or kidney cancer.

This chain joins TRBV29-1 and TRBJ2-1; D could derive from TRBD1 or TRBD2 (5 bases each). In germline, CDR1 is SQVTM, CDR2 ANQGSEA. The CDR3 consists of 11 residues. V was cut by 7 bases and J by 9 bases, with 13 bases left in between. CDR3 bases: TGCAGCGGGGGGATCGGCGGTGAGCAGTTCTTC. It yields the protein CSGGIGGEQFF.

The chain couples TRBV20-1 to TRBJ2-2; no firm D call. This CDR3 has 11 amino acids. Germline V CDR1 and CDR2: DFQATT, SNEGSKA (reference sequence). The V end was cut by 6 bases, the J end by 6 bases, with 8 bases between. The CDR3: CSANWAGELFF. For the CDR3, the DNA is TGCAGTGCCAACTGGGCCGGGGAGCTGTTTTTT.

This clone was seen just once. A read error may be the cause here, since a much bigger clone is one base away. V gene TRBV6-5 combines with J gene TRBJ1-2; 8 nucleotides line up with TRBD1. V lost 6 bases, J lost 3 bases, and 3 bases stayed unmatched. Germline V lookup: CDR1 MNHEY, CDR2 SVGAGI. The CDR3 has 13 amino acids. CDR3 residues: CASSLDRDYGYTF. The CDR3 DNA is TGTGCCAGCAGCCTGGACAGGGACTATGGCTACACCTTC.

The chain couples TRBV27 to TRBJ2-1, with 11 bases matching TRBD2. Germline V gives CDR1 MNHEY, CDR2 SMNVEV (reference sequence). V shed 6 bases and J 7 bases; nucleotides not matched to a gene: 8. This CDR3 contains 15 residues. This CDR3 is CASRTGLAELNEQFF. CDR3 DNA sequence: TGTGCCAGCAGGACGGGACTAGCGGAGCTAAATGAGCAGTTCTTC.

Remarks on this clone: This CDR3 is also generated by other DNA sequences in the sample. V is TRBV9 and J is TRBJ2-7; TRBD2 might be the D (6 bases). Deletions cut 0 bases from V and 2 bases from J, with 12 bases between. Germline V gene data show CDR1 as SGDLS and CDR2 as YYNGEE. This CDR3 spans 15 amino acids. In DNA, the CDR3 is TGTGCCAGCAGCGTAGGGACGGCGGGAACCTACGAGCAGTACTTC. It yields the protein CASSVGTAGTYEQYF.

The V and J genes are TRBV19 and TRBJ2-1; the match to TRBD1 covers 7 bases. V lost 3 bases and J lost 8; bases outside the gene matches: 7. The CDR3 loop spans 14 amino acids. CDR1 is LNHDA, CDR2 SQIVND, per germline (reference sequence). CDR3 nucleotides: TGTGCCAGTAGTATTGCCGGGACAGTATATGAGCAGTTCTTC. Translated, it gives CASSIAGTVYEQFF. Full variable domain (outside the CDR3, taken from reference TRBV19 and TRBJ2-1): DGGITQSPKYLFRKEGQNVTLSCEQNLNHDAMYWYRQDPGQGLRLIYYSQIVNDFQKGDIAEGYSVSREKKESFPLTVTSAQKNPTAFYLCASSIAGTVYEQFFGPGTRLTVL.

This clone was recorded only once. The gene calls are TRBV11-2 and TRBJ2-1; weak D call: TRBD2 (6 bases). V was shortened by 2 bases and J by 8 bases, with 19 bases between the two germline ends. The CDR3 length is 16 residues. Germline V gene lookup returns CDR1 SGHAT and CDR2 FQNNGV. The CDR3 is CASSLLAGGSFDEQFF. The CDR3 DNA sequence: TGTGCCAGCAGCTTATTAGCAGGAGGGTCTTTCGATGAGCAGTTCTTC.

The rearrangement joins TRBV9 to TRBJ1-1; D perhaps matches TRBD1 (5 bases). The germline CDR1 and CDR2 sequences are SGDLS and YYNGEE. The V end lost 2 bases, the J end lost 1 base, and 9 bases lay between the germline ends. The CDR3 totals 14 residues. Here the CDR3 reads CASSVSGANTEAFF. For the CDR3, the DNA is TGTGCCAGCAGCGTGTCCGGGGCGAACACTGAAGCTTTCTTT. Filled out from reference TRBV9 and TRBJ1-1, the complete variable domain reads DSGVTQTPKHLITATGQRVTLRCSPRSGDLSVYWYQQSLDQGLQFLIQYYNGEERAKGNILERFSAQQFPDLHSELNLSSLELGDSALYFCASSVSGANTEAFFGQGTRLTVV.

The chain recombines TRBV18 with TRBJ1-4, with D possibly being TRBD1 (5 bases). The CDR3 has 15 residues. Germline CDR1 and CDR2: KGHSH and LQKENI. V was clipped by 1 base and J by 8 bases, with 14 bases between them. The CDR3 sequence: CASSPRTDKREKLFF. In DNA form, the CDR3 reads TGTGCCAGCTCACCACGGACGGACAAAAGGGAAAAACTGTTTTTT. The variable domain in full, completed from reference TRBV18 and TRBJ1-4, reads NAGVMQNPRHLVRRRGQEARLRCSPMKGHSHVYWYRQLPEEGLKFMVYLQKENIIDESGMPKERFSAEFPKEGPSILRIQQVVRGDSAAYFCASSPRTDKREKLFFGSGTQLSVL.

The rearrangement links TRBV6-5 to TRBJ1-2, with D tentatively TRBD1 (6 bases). The CDR3 contains 11 residues. Germline-derived CDR1 and CDR2 are MNHEY and SVGAGI. Deletions cut 6 bases from V and 8 bases from J, with 10 bases between. This chain's CDR3 is CASRSGAGYTF. The CDR3, as DNA: TGTGCCAGCAGGTCAGGGGCCGGCTACACCTTC.